This TCR beta chain was sequenced for a study of blood T cells in healthy people across ages. Overall study results and limits: PBMCs left unsorted prevented a conclusive naive versus antigen-experienced comparison.

For the second PCR, which ran for about 6 to 11 cycles, a sample-barcoded 5' primer and a J-beta primer mix were used. TCRdb reprocessed the 5' RACE reads via MiXCR and lists one record per CDR3 protein. This table holds 450,000 to 650,000 distinct CDR3 sequences, less than 25% found once. As for this clonotype: Its specificity is not known.

The same sample was also used in a study of T cells of mothers and their children. This second report adds: The cDNA synthesis received all extracted RNA, at about 1.5 ug per 15 ul. It was found that thymic selection shapes TCR recombination output similarly in related and unrelated pairs.

Sample: blood. The source is a boy aged 5-17 years in good health.

The CDR3 region has the DNA TGTGCCAGCAGACTCGGCGCGGGAGTGTGGCTTGATGAGCAGTTCTTC. It codes for CASRLGAGVWLDEQFF. The V and J genes are TRBV12-3 or TRBV12-4 and TRBJ2-5, with 7 bases aligning to TRBD2. The tail of the sequence fits TRBJ2-1 better, so the J call may be wrong. The CDR3 has 16 residues.